The 11 T cell receptor beta chains reported below all come from one sample, sequenced in a study of blood T cell repertoires in COVID-19. Produced via immunoSEQ multiplex PCR; TCRdb's table is partial and in-frame only. The sample has approximately 450,000 clones; approximately 90% are singletons. Material: PBMCs or T cells enriched from blood (not recorded which). These receptors all stem from a man aged 25 to 40 who had recovered from COVID-19.

V is TRBV28 and J is TRBJ2-7, with TRBD2 as a possible D gene (6 bases). Per the germline V gene, CDR1 is MDHEN and CDR2 is SYDVKM. V was cut by 8 bases and J by 0 bases, with 17 bases left in between. The CDR3 runs to 15 residues. CDR3 amino acids: CASFGSGRSSYEQYF. The DNA for the CDR3 is TGTGCCAGCTTTGGTAGTGGGAGGAGCTCCTACGAGCAGTACTTC.

The rearrangement uses TRBV27 and TRBJ1-5, with D hard to call. CDR3 size: 15 residues. Per the germline V gene, CDR1 is MNHEY and CDR2 is SMNVEV (reference sequence). V gave up 1 base and J gave up 4 bases, with 11 bases separating them. The CDR3 bases are TGTGCCAGCAGTTTATGGGCGGGCCGAAATCAGCCCCAGCATTTT. It yields the protein CASSLWAGRNQPQHF.

Here the CDR3 reads CASTGLVNQPQHF. The CDR3 coding sequence is TGTGCCAGCACCGGCCTAGTCAATCAGCCCCAGCATTTT. The chain uses TRBV2 and TRBJ1-5; no reliable D call. Per germline, CDR1 SNHLY and CDR2 FYNNEI. CDR3 length: 13 residues. V dropped 7 bases and J dropped 3 bases, with 10 bases sitting between them.

The V call is TRBV27, the J call TRBJ2-7; perhaps TRBD1 as D (6 bases). Germline V gives CDR1 MNHEY, CDR2 SMNVEV (reference sequence). Trimming took 8 bases from V and 3 from J, leaving 14 bases between them. This CDR3 has 13 amino acids. The CDR3 DNA reads TGTGCCAGCGCCCAACTCAGGGGCTACGAGCAGTACTTC. Amino acids: CASAQLRGYEQYF.

The CDR3 nucleotides read TGTGCCAGCAGTTCACGTACGGGAGTCAATGAGCAGTTCTTC. This encodes CASSSRTGVNEQFF. J is TRBJ2-1 and V is TRBV28; tentatively, D is TRBD2 (6 bases). V was clipped by 4 bases and J by 6 bases, with 13 bases between them. The CDR3 has 14 residues. Germline V lookup: CDR1 MDHEN, CDR2 SYDVKM.

This chain uses TRBV11-3 with TRBJ2-2; 8 positions match TRBD2. The CDR3 totals 15 residues. With 0 bases clipped from V and 6 bases from J, the junction kept 3 bases outside the gene matches. Germline V gene lookup returns CDR1 SGHNT and CDR2 YENEEA. CDR3 region: CASSLESGSPGELFF. In nucleotides, the CDR3 is TGTGCCAGCAGCTTAGAAAGCGGGAGCCCCGGGGAGCTGTTTTTT.

The V gene is TRBV5-1, the J gene TRBJ1-4, with 10 bases identical to TRBD1. Germline CDR1 and CDR2: SGHRS and YFSETQ. The CDR3 runs 15 residues. Losses at the gene ends were 3 bases for V and 6 bases for J; bases not matched to a gene: 5. DNA for the CDR3: TGCGCCAGCAGCTCGACAGGGGGCGCGCATGAAAAACTGTTTTTT. Translated: CASSSTGGAHEKLFF.

This chain connects TRBV10-1 to TRBJ2-3; 8 bases match TRBD2. CDR1 is WNHNN and CDR2 is SYGVQD in the germline V gene (reference sequence). V lost 4 bases to trimming and J lost 6 bases; unmatched junction nucleotides: 6. The CDR3 consists of 14 residues. CDR3 in DNA: TGCGCCAGCAGTGCAGCGGGAGTGAGTGATACGCAGTATTTT. Encoded protein: CASSAAGVSDTQYF.

The genes are TRBV2 and TRBJ2-7, with 7 bases identical to TRBD1. V was pared by 6 bases and J by 3 bases, with 5 bases of the junction left unmatched. The CDR3 consists of 13 residues. Germline CDR1 SNHLY, CDR2 FYNNEI. The CDR3 loop reads CASSSGQDYEQYF. The CDR3 DNA reads as TGTGCCAGCAGCTCAGGACAGGACTACGAGCAGTACTTC.

The chain links TRBV19 to TRBJ1-5; 7 bases align to TRBD1. The germline gives CDR1 LNHDA, CDR2 SQIVND (reference sequence). The J segment lost 3 bases and the V segment lost 7 bases, leaving 3 bases of the junction unmatched. CDR3 size: 13 residues. CDR3 residues: CASMGQINQPQHF. CDR3 nucleotides: TGTGCCAGTATGGGACAGATCAATCAGCCCCAGCATTTT.

V usage is TRBV18 and J usage is TRBJ2-7, with a weak D call TRBD1 (6 bases). CDR3 length equals 15 residues. Trimming took off 3 bases at V and 3 bases at J, with 15 bases between the two ends. Germline V lookup: CDR1 KGHSH, CDR2 LQKENI. Written as DNA, the CDR3 is TGTGCCAGCTCACCCTCAACAGGGATTTACTACGAGCAGTACTTC. It yields the protein CASSPSTGIYYEQYF. Looking up the rest from reference TRBV18 and TRBJ2-7 gives the full variable domain: NAGVMQNPRHLVRRRGQEARLRCSPMKGHSHVYWYRQLPEEGLKFMVYLQKENIIDESGMPKERFSAEFPKEGPSILRIQQVVRGDSAAYFCASSPSTGIYYEQYFGPGTRLTVT.